The 20 T cell receptor beta chains below come from one sample, sequenced in a study of beta chain features in type 1 diabetes. Notes on the study in general: Among all four CD4+ subsets, Type 1 diabetes patients had TCRB CDR3s that were moderately but significantly shorter.

These receptors are not linked to any known antigen. The authors reverse transcribed all of the isolated RNA, so sequencing captured expressed TCRB transcripts. TCRdb keeps only in-frame clones here, not all; method: immunoSEQ multiplex PCR. The table shows some 640,000 clones, with roughly an eighth occurring only once. What was sequenced was naive CD4+ T cells from blood. These receptor sequences come from a young man with type 1 diabetes.

The CDR3 bases are TGCGCCAGCAGCATACAGGGAACAACTAATGAAAAACTGTTTTTT. It encodes CASSIQGTTNEKLFF. The chain employs TRBV5-1 and TRBJ1-4; D is possibly TRBD1 (6 bases). CDR3 length: 15 amino acids. V was shortened by 4 bases and J by 0 bases, with 10 bases between the two germline ends. Germline V gene sequence: CDR1 SGHRS, CDR2 YFSETQ.

A few counts support this clone. The V call is TRBV27, the J call TRBJ2-3, with 10 bases fitting TRBD1. Looked up from germline, CDR1 is MNHEY and CDR2 is SMNVEV (reference sequence). J gave up 3 bases and V 5 bases, and 11 bases lay outside the gene matches. This CDR3 is 17 amino acids long. DNA for the CDR3: TGTGCCAGCAGTCCTAGAGCCGGGACAGGGGCGACAGATACGCAGTATTTT. Translating gives CASSPRAGTGATDTQYF.

This chain connects TRBV5-1 to TRBJ1-5; D is possibly TRBD1 (5 bases). This CDR3 has 17 amino acids. Germline-derived CDR1 and CDR2 are SGHRS and YFSETQ. The V end lost 0 bases, the J end lost 0 bases, and 13 bases lay between the germline ends. The CDR3 spells CASSLVGVGASNQPQHF. CDR3 nucleotide sequence: TGCGCCAGCAGCTTGGTAGGGGTGGGAGCTAGCAATCAGCCCCAGCATTTT.

This clone was seen a handful of times. The V and J genes are TRBV18 and TRBJ2-1; the match to TRBD2 covers 7 bases. CDR3 length equals 17 residues. CDR1 KGHSH and CDR2 LQKENI come from the germline V gene. The V gene end was trimmed by 2 bases and the J gene end by 0 bases; junction bases not matched to a gene: 7. In DNA, the CDR3 is TGTGCCAGCTCACCAGGAGCGGGGTTCAGCTCCTACAATGAGCAGTTCTTC. It specifies CASSPGAGFSSYNEQFF.

The J gene is TRBJ1-2, the V gene TRBV7-9, with 7 bases matching TRBD1. The CDR3 is made up of 15 amino acids. Trimming at V came to 4 bases and at J to 4 bases, leaving 9 bases not matched to a gene. Germline V CDR1 and CDR2: SEHNR, FQNEAQ (reference sequence). This CDR3 is CASSSIAGQIYGYTF. In DNA form, the CDR3 reads TGTGCCAGCAGCTCTATTGCGGGACAGATCTATGGCTACACCTTC.

This clone has only a few counts. The chain recombines TRBV30 with TRBJ1-3; 8 nucleotides line up with TRBD1. This CDR3 contains 15 residues. J gave up 2 bases and V 3 bases, and 6 bases lay outside the gene matches. Germline loops: CDR1 GTSNPN, CDR2 SVGIG (reference sequence). The CDR3: CAWSGQGAAGNTIYF. In nucleotides, the CDR3 is TGTGCCTGGAGCGGTCAGGGGGCGGCTGGAAACACCATATATTTT.

The table lists this clone with a few counts. The V call is TRBV23-1, the J call TRBJ2-2; weak D call: TRBD1 (6 bases). TRBV23-1 is labeled an ORF, and its function is uncertain. V was shortened by 4 bases and J by 7 bases, with 22 bases between the two germline ends. The CDR3 is 17 residues long. CDR3 bases: TGCGCCAGCAGTCCGTTGGGACAACGCTGTATTGGCGGGGAGCTGTTTTTT. It yields the protein CASSPLGQRCIGGELFF.

This clone was detected a few times. V is TRBV18 and J is TRBJ1-4, with a tentative D call TRBD1 (5 bases). The CDR3 consists of 14 residues. The germline CDR1 and CDR2 sequences are KGHSH and LQKENI. The V and J ends lost 0 bases and 8 bases respectively, with 10 bases between them. This chain's CDR3 is CASSPPGVGEKLFF. CDR3 DNA: TGTGCCAGCTCACCACCGGGGGTTGGGGAAAAACTGTTTTTT.

This clone occurred a few times. This chain uses TRBV28 with TRBJ2-1; D uncertain. V lost 3 bases and J lost 9, with 9 bases in between. Germline assignment: CDR1 MDHEN and CDR2 SYDVKM. This CDR3 contains 12 residues. CDR3 amino acids: CASSLRSREQFF. The DNA for the CDR3 is TGTGCCAGCAGTTTGCGGTCACGTGAGCAGTTCTTC.

The chain recombines TRBV6-1 with TRBJ1-5, with D possibly being TRBD1 (6 bases). The CDR3 covers 15 residues. V lost 6 bases and J lost 2, with 14 bases in between. Germline CDR1 reads MNHNS; CDR2 reads SASEGT. The CDR3 region is CASSLLQGGNQPQHF. The CDR3, as DNA: TGTGCCAGCAGCCTTCTACAGGGAGGCAATCAGCCCCAGCATTTT.

This clone was seen a few times. The rearrangement joins TRBV11-2 to TRBJ2-3; the match to TRBD2 covers 7 bases. The CDR3 is 14 amino acids. Germline CDR1 and CDR2: SGHAT and FQNNGV. V shed 5 bases and J 5 bases; nucleotides not matched to a gene: 7. The CDR3, as DNA: TGTGCCAGCAGCCCCTGGGAGGGCCGAGATACGCAGTATTTT. It translates to CASSPWEGRDTQYF.

This chain uses TRBV7-9 with TRBJ2-3; D unresolved. CDR3 length: 12 amino acids. In germline, CDR1 is SEHNR, CDR2 FQNEAQ (reference sequence). With 4 bases removed from V and 8 bases from J, the gap between germline ends came to 10 bases. The CDR3 here is CASSSPMGTQYF. CDR3 in DNA: TGTGCCAGCAGCTCGCCGATGGGTACGCAGTATTTT.

The chain uses TRBV2 and TRBJ2-2, with D unresolved. The germline CDR1 and CDR2 sequences are SNHLY and FYNNEI. V was cut by 6 bases and J by 8 bases, with 16 bases left in between. This CDR3 has 14 residues. CDR3 region: CASSPRLSLGELFF. CDR3 nucleotides: TGTGCCAGCAGCCCGAGGTTGAGCCTTGGGGAGCTGTTTTTT.

The chain is built from TRBV18 and TRBJ1-1, with 7 bases identical to TRBD1. Trimming at V came to 4 bases and at J to 5 bases, leaving 7 bases not matched to a gene. Germline V gene data show CDR1 as KGHSH and CDR2 as LQKENI. CDR3 length equals 14 residues. The CDR3 DNA reads as TGTGCCAGCTCACTGAGGGGGCAAGATACTGAAGCTTTCTTT. Translation: CASSLRGQDTEAFF.

V and J are TRBV7-9 and TRBJ1-4; no definite D call. The germline CDR1 and CDR2 sequences are SEHNR and FQNEAQ (reference sequence). This CDR3 comprises 14 residues. With 5 bases removed from V and 3 bases from J, the gap between germline ends came to 10 bases. The CDR3 coding sequence is TGTGCCAGCAGCCTTGCCGCCGCTAATGAAAAACTGTTTTTT. Residues: CASSLAAANEKLFF.

The chain couples TRBV7-2 to TRBJ2-7; D call uncertain. Trimming removed 10 bases from V and 3 bases from J, with 13 bases in between. CDR1 SGHTA and CDR2 FQGNSA come from the germline V gene. The CDR3 has 12 residues. The CDR3 reads CATSGLLYEQYF. In DNA form, the CDR3 reads TGTGCCACCTCAGGCCTTCTCTACGAGCAGTACTTC.

This clone was seen more than once but under ten times. The chain combines TRBV7-9 with TRBJ2-7; 8 bases line up with TRBD1. The V gene's germline CDR1 is SEHNR and CDR2 FQNEAQ (reference sequence). This CDR3 is 18 amino acids long. V gave up 5 bases and J gave up 0 bases; unmatched junction bases: 15. The CDR3, as DNA: TGTGCCAGCAGCCCATTCCCCGGACAGGGCCCTATCTCCTACGAGCAGTACTTC. Its translation is CASSPFPGQGPISYEQYF.

J is TRBJ2-7 and V is TRBV10-3, with TRBD2 matching 9 bases. This CDR3 is built from 13 residues. Germline V lookup: CDR1 ENHRY, CDR2 SYGVKD. Trimming removed 10 bases from V and 9 bases from J; junction bases left unmatched: 13. CDR3 residues: CATVAGVQSGQYF. The CDR3 nucleotides read TGTGCCACAGTAGCGGGAGTACAATCTGGGCAGTACTTC.

The V gene is TRBV7-9, the J gene TRBJ1-1; 7 bases match TRBD1. This CDR3 contains 14 residues. V shed 6 bases, J shed 5 bases, and the junction held 9 bases outside the gene matches. In germline, CDR1 is SEHNR, CDR2 FQNEAQ (reference sequence). CDR3: CASSRGGQGTEAFF. CDR3 nucleotides: TGTGCCAGCAGTAGAGGGGGCCAAGGGACTGAAGCTTTCTTT. The whole variable domain, filled in from reference TRBV7-9 and TRBJ1-1, reads DTGVSQNPRHKITKRGQNVTFRCDPISEHNRLYWYRQTLGQGPEFLTYFQNEAQLEKSRLLSDRFSAERPKGSFSTLEIQRTEQGDSAMYLCASSRGGQGTEAFFGQGTRLTVV.

The chain has TRBV7-9 and TRBJ1-1; possible D gene TRBD1, 5 bases. Deletions cut 4 bases from V and 6 bases from J, with 21 bases between. Germline V gene data show CDR1 as SEHNR and CDR2 as FQNEAQ (reference sequence). The CDR3 runs to 16 residues. CDR3 nucleotides: TGTGCCAGCAGCTCCTTACGACGGGGCGGAAAAGCTGAAGCTTTCTTT. Residues: CASSSLRRGGKAEAFF.